This entry lists 9 T cell receptor beta chains sequenced from one sample in a study of blood T cell repertoires in COVID-19. Assay used: immunoSEQ multiplex PCR; TCRdb lists only in-frame clones, some missing. There are just over 70,000 clones in the sample; 70% to 85% occur only once, and 35% to 45% lies in the top ten. Sequencing was done on a sample of peripheral blood. The receptor source for this set is a woman between 65 and 79 years old with acute or convalescent COVID-19.

J is TRBJ2-5 and V is TRBV7-9, with 8 bases identical to TRBD2. The CDR3 sequence is 17 residues long. V gave up 2 bases and J gave up 5 bases; unmatched junction bases: 13. Germline V gene sequence: CDR1 SEHNR, CDR2 FQNEAQ (reference sequence). CDR3 in DNA: TGTGCCAGCAGCTTAAGCCCGGGGCTAGCGGGTGGGGAGACCCAGTACTTC. Its translation: CASSLSPGLAGGETQYF.

V and J are TRBV5-6 and TRBJ2-1, with 8 bases aligning to TRBD2. Germline values: CDR1 SGHDT, CDR2 YYEEEE. V lost 4 bases and J lost 9; bases outside the gene matches: 15. This CDR3 spans 16 amino acids. CDR3 coding DNA: TGTGCCAGCAGCCCGGCAGGCGGGGGGCGAGTTAGTGAGCAGTTCTTC. Amino acids: CASSPAGGGRVSEQFF.

The V call is TRBV14, the J call TRBJ1-1; D may be TRBD1 (5 bases). V gave up 4 bases and J gave up 0 bases, with 12 bases separating them. CDR3 size: 15 residues. CDR1 SGHDN and CDR2 FVKESK come from the germline V gene. CDR3 loop: CASSRQGGVNTEAFF. The CDR3 nucleotides read TGTGCCAGCAGCCGTCAGGGTGGAGTGAACACTGAAGCTTTCTTT.

For the CDR3, the DNA is TGTGCTAGTGGTTTACAAGCACCGGACAAGGTCCCCTACACAGATACGCAGTATTTT. Protein sequence: CASGLQAPDKVPYTDTQYF. The V gene is TRBV12-5, the J gene TRBJ2-3; tentative D call: TRBD1 (5 bases). Trimming took off 3 bases at V and 2 bases at J, with 24 bases between the two ends. This CDR3 spans 19 amino acids. The V gene's germline CDR1 is LGHNT and CDR2 FRNRAP.

The V and J genes are TRBV5-1 and TRBJ2-7; 14 bases match TRBD2. J lost 5 bases, V lost 2 bases, and 9 bases had no gene match. The length of the CDR3 is 17 residues. Germline V gene sequence: CDR1 SGHRS, CDR2 YFSETQ. The CDR3 region has the DNA TGCGCCAGCAGCTTCAACGGAGGGACTAGCGGGAGAAACGAGCAGTACTTC. Protein: CASSFNGGTSGRNEQYF.

The chain links TRBV2 to TRBJ1-5; 8 positions match TRBD1. The CDR3 loop spans 15 amino acids. J gave up 4 bases and V 1 base, and 3 bases lay outside the gene matches. Germline loops: CDR1 SNHLY, CDR2 FYNNEI. Here the CDR3 reads CASSEVGQANQPQHF. Written as DNA, the CDR3 is TGTGCCAGCAGTGAAGTGGGACAGGCTAATCAGCCCCAGCATTTT.

The chain carries TRBV7-2 and TRBJ1-6, with D possibly being TRBD1 (6 bases). V lost 2 bases and J 9 bases, leaving 11 bases between the germline ends. The CDR3 loop spans 14 amino acids. Per germline, CDR1 SGHTA and CDR2 FQGNSA. CDR3 sequence: CASSLNRAGSPLHF. Here the CDR3 DNA reads TGTGCCAGCAGCTTAAACAGGGCGGGTTCACCCCTCCACTTT.

The gene calls are TRBV15 and TRBJ2-4, with a possible D match to TRBD2 (6 bases). Trimming stripped 6 bases from V and 6 bases from J, with 15 bases between. The CDR3 totals 14 residues. CDR1 and CDR2 (germline): LNHNV, YYDKDF (reference sequence). As DNA, the CDR3 is TGTGCCACCAGGCAGGGTTTGGGGGGAAACATTCAGTACTTC. Translation: CATRQGLGGNIQYF.

The chain links TRBV6-6 to TRBJ1-2; D not resolved. The germline CDR1 and CDR2 sequences are MNHNY and SVGAGI (reference sequence). Trimming removed 8 bases at V and 4 bases at J, with 14 bases between. The CDR3 length is 13 residues. The CDR3 DNA sequence: TGTGCCAGCCTCTTCGGGGTTGGCTATGGCTACACCTTC. Translating gives CASLFGVGYGYTF.